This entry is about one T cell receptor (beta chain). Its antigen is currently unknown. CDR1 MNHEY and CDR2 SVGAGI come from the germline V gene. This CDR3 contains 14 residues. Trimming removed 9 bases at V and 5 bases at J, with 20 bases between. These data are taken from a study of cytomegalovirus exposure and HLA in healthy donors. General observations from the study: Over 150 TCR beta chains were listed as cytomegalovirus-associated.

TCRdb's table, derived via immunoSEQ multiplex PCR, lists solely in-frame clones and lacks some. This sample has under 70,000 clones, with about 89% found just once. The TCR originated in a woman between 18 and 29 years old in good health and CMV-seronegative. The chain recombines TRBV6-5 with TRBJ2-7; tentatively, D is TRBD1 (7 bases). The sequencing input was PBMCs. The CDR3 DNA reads TGTGCCAGTAGACTAGACAGGGTTAACAACGAGCAGTACTTC. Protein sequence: CASRLDRVNNEQYF.